The clone carrying this T cell receptor (beta chain) showed up just a few times. As yet, its antigen is unknown. Using its own MiXCR run on the RACE reads, TCRdb lists one record per CDR3 protein. The sample has around 350,000 distinct CDR3 sequences; about 5% are singletons. Described time point: pre-sensitization, week 0. Described treatment: therapeutic diphenylcyclopropenone sensitization with weekly scalp DPC. This sample is drawn from a study of human T cells and chemical hapten exposure. General observations from the study: Compared with pre-sensitization or healthy control sets, expanded TCRs clustered more. The immune response of these alopecia patients might not match healthy individuals'.

This CDR3 comprises 15 residues. V was pared by 4 bases and J by 1 base, with 16 bases between. Germline V lookup: CDR1 SQVTM, CDR2 ANQGSEA. The rearrangement joins TRBV29-1 to TRBJ1-1, with a possible D match to TRBD1 (5 bases). The clonotype was recovered from a woman between 18 and 30 years old with alopecia areata. Some clones in this sample may be carry-over from other donors' samples. Specimen: whole blood, collected in connection with sensitization to the hapten diphenylcyclopropenone (DPC). CDR3 in DNA: TGCAGCGTTGGCAGGGTTAGGCCCCAGAACACTGAAGCTTTCTTT. Translation gives CSVGRVRPQNTEAFF.